The sequence of this T cell receptor (beta chain) was determined in a study of identical twins. Study conclusions and caveats: Sequences that were out-of-frame, alpha and twin-shared displayed an excess of low generation probability.

As concerns this clonotype: Its antigen is undetermined.

A template switching step contributed a universal primer site, while unique molecular identifiers were present in the cDNA. TCRdb re-called the 5' RACE reads with MiXCR, one entry per CDR3 protein. The table includes roughly 570,000 distinct CDR3 sequences, more than 9% detected once. Germline trimming cut 4 bases from V and 6 bases from J; bases unmatched to any gene: 6. The CDR3 is 16 amino acids. Germline CDR1 reads SGHRS; CDR2 reads YFSETQ. These same data were also listed under a study on yellow fever vaccine responses in identical twins.

The specimen sequenced was PBMCs. J is TRBJ2-1 and V is TRBV5-1, with 14 bases matching TRBD2. The TCR was taken from a woman younger than 35 in good health. CDR3 protein: CASSLKTSGGGNEQFF. DNA of the CDR3: TGCGCCAGCAGCCTAAAGACTAGCGGGGGGGGCAATGAGCAGTTCTTC. The full variable domain, rest sourced from reference TRBV5-1 and TRBJ2-1, is KAGVTQTPRYLIKTRGQQVTLSCSPISGHRSVSWYQQTPGQGLQFLFEYFSETQRNKGNFPGRFSGRQFSNSRSEMNVSTLELGDSALYLCASSLKTSGGGNEQFFGPGTRLTVL.